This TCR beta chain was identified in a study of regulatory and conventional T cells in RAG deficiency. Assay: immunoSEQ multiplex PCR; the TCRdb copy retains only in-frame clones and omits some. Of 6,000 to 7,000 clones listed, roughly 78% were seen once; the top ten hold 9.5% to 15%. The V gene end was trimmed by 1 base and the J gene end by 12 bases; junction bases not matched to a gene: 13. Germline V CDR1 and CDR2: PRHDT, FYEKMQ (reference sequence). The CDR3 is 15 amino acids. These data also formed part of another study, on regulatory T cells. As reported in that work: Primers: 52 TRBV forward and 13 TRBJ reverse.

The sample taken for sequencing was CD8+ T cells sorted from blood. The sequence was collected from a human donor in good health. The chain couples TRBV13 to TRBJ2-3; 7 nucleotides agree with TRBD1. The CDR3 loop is CASSLEGASYHAQYF. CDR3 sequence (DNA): TGTGCCAGCAGCTTAGAGGGGGCCTCATATCACGCACAGTATTTT.